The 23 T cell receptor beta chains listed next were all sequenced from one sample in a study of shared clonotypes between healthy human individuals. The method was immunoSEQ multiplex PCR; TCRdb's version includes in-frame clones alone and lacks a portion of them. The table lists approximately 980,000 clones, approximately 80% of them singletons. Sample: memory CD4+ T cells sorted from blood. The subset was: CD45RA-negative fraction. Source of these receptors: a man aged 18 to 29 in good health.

The CDR3 DNA is TGTGCCAGTAGTATAGTGACAGGACAACAGCCCCAGCATTTT. Protein product: CASSIVTGQQPQHF. The V and J genes are TRBV19 and TRBJ1-5; possibly TRBD1 for D (6 bases). The germline V and J ends were trimmed by 1 base and 7 bases, with 11 bases remaining between them. The CDR3 has 14 residues. CDR1 is LNHDA, CDR2 SQIVND, per germline (reference sequence).

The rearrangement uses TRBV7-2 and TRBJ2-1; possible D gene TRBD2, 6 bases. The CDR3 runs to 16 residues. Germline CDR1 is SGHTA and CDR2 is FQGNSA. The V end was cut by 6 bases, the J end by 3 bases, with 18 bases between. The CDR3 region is CASRFVGGPLYNEQFF. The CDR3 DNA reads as TGTGCCAGCAGGTTCGTCGGGGGTCCCCTCTACAATGAGCAGTTCTTC.

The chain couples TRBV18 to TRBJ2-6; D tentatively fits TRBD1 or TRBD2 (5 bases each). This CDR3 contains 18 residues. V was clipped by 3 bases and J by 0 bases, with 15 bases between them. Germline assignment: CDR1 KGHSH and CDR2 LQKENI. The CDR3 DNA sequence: TGTGCCAGCTCACCCTCGGGACGGGCAAACTCTGGGGCCAACGTCCTGACTTTC. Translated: CASSPSGRANSGANVLTF.

In DNA, the CDR3 is TGTGCCAGCAGCTTAGATAACGGGCGGGACATTCAGTACTTC. The encoded protein is CASSLDNGRDIQYF. The rearrangement joins TRBV5-4 to TRBJ2-4; D may be TRBD2 (5 bases). The V gene lost 2 bases and the J gene lost 8 bases, with 14 bases spanning the gap. CDR1 is SGHNT, CDR2 YYREEE, per germline (reference sequence). This CDR3 region has 14 residues. Together with reference TRBV5-4 and TRBJ2-4, the CDR3 gives the full variable domain: ETGVTQSPTHLIKTRGQQVTLRCSSQSGHNTVSWYQQALGQGPQFIFQYYREEENGRGNFPPRFSGLQFPNYSSELNVNALELDDSALYLCASSLDNGRDIQYFGAGTRLSVL.

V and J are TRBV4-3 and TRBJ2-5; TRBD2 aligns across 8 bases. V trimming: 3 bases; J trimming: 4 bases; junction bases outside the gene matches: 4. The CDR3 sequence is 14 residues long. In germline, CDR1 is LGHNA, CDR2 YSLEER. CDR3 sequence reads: CASSQGSGRETQYF. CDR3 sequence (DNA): TGCGCCAGCAGCCAGGGGAGCGGGAGAGAGACCCAGTACTTC.

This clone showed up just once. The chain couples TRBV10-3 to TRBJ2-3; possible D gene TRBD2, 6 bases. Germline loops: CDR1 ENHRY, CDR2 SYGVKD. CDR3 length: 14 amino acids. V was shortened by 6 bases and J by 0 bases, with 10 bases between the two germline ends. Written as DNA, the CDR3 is TGTGCCATCAGGCCGGGACTGAGCACAGATACGCAGTATTTT. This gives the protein CAIRPGLSTDTQYF.

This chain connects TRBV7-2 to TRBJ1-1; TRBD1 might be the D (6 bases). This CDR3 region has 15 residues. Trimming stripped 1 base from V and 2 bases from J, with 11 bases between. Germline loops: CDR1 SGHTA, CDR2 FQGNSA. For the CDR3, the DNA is TGTGCCAGCAGCTTAGTGTGGGGGGCAAACACTGAAGCTTTCTTT. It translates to CASSLVWGANTEAFF.

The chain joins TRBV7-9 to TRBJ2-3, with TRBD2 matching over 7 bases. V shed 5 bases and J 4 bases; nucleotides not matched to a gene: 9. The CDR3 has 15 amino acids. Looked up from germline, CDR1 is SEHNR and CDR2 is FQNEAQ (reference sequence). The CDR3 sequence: CASSRLALGADTQYF. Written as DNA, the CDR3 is TGTGCCAGCAGCCGACTAGCACTAGGGGCAGATACGCAGTATTTT.

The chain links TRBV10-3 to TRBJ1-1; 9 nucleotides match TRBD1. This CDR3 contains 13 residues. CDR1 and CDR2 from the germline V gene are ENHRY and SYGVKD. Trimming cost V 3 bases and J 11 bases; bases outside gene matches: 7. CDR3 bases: TGTGCCATCAGTGACTCGGGACAGGGTGAGGCTTTCTTT. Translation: CAISDSGQGEAFF.

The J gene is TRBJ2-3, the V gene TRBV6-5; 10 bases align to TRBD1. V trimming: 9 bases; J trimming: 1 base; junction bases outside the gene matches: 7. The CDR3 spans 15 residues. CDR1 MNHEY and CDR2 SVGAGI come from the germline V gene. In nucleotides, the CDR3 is TGTGCCAGTCGCCCCGGGACAGGGGGCACAGATACGCAGTATTTT. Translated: CASRPGTGGTDTQYF.

CDR3 amino acids: CASSQVGTQNTEAFF. CDR3 nucleotides: TGCGCCAGCAGCCAAGTTGGGACACAGAACACTGAAGCTTTCTTT. The J gene is TRBJ1-1, the V gene TRBV4-1, with D perhaps matching TRBD1 (6 bases). V lost 1 base, J lost 1 base, and 10 bases lay in between. The germline V gene has CDR1 MGHRA and CDR2 YSYEKL. The CDR3 sequence is 15 residues long.

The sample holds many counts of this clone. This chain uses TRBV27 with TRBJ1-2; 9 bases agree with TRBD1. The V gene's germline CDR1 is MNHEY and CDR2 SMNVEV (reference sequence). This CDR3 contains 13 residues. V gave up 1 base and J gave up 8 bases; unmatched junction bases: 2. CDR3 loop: CASSLFGTGGYTF. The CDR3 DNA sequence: TGTGCCAGCAGTTTATTCGGGACAGGGGGCTACACCTTC.

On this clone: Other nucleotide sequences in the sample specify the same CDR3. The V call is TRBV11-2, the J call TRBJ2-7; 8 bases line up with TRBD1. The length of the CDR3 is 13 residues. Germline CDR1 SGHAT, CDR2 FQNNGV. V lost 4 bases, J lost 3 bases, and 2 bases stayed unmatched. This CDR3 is CASSSDRGYEQYF. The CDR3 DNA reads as TGTGCCAGCAGCTCCGACAGGGGCTACGAGCAGTACTTC.

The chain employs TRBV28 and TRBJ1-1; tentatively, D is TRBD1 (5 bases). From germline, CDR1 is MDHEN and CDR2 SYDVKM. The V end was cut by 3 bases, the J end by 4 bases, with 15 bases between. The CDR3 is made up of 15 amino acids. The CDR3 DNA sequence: TGTGCCAGCAGTTTCGCAGGGATTATCGGCACTGAAGCTTTCTTT. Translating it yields CASSFAGIIGTEAFF.

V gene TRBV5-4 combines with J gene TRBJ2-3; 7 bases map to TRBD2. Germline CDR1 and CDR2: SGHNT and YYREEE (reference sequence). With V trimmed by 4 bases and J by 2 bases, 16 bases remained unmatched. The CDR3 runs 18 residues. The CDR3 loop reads CASSRYWRLAANTDTQYF. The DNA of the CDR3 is TGTGCCAGCAGCCGCTACTGGCGTCTAGCGGCTAACACAGATACGCAGTATTTT. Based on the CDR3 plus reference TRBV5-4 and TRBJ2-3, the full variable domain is ETGVTQSPTHLIKTRGQQVTLRCSSQSGHNTVSWYQQALGQGPQFIFQYYREEENGRGNFPPRFSGLQFPNYSSELNVNALELDDSALYLCASSRYWRLAANTDTQYFGPGTRLTVL.

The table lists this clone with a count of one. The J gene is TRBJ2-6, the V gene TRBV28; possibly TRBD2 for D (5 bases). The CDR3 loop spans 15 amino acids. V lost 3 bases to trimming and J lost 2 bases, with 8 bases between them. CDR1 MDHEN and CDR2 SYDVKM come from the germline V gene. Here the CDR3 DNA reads TGTGCCAGCAGTTTTAAGAGGGCTGGGGCCAACGTCCTGACTTTC. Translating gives CASSFKRAGANVLTF. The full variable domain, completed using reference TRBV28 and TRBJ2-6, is DVKVTQSSRYLVKRTGEKVFLECVQDMDHENMFWYRQDPGLGLRLIYFSYDVKMKEKGDIPEGYSVSREKKERFSLILESASTNQTSMYLCASSFKRAGANVLTFGAGSRLTVL.

The CDR3 sequence is CASSVGTALSTYNEQFF. The CDR3 DNA sequence: TGTGCCAGCAGCGTAGGCACAGCGCTATCCACCTACAATGAGCAGTTCTTC. The rearrangement joins TRBV9 to TRBJ2-1; D ambiguous. Per the germline V gene, CDR1 is SGDLS and CDR2 is YYNGEE. The V gene lost 0 bases and the J gene lost 2 bases, with 15 bases spanning the gap. CDR3 length: 17 amino acids.

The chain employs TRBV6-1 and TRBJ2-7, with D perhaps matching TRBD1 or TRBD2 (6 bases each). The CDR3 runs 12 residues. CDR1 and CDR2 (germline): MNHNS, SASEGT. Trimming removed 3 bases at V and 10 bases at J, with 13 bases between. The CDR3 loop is CASSDLGGNQYF. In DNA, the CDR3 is TGTGCCAGCAGTGACCTAGGGGGGAACCAGTACTTC.

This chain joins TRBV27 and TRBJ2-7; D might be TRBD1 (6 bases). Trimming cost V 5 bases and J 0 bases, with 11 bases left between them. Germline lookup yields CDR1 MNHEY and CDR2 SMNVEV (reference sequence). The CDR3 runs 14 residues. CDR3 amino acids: CASSHQGTSYEQYF. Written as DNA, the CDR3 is TGTGCCAGCAGTCACCAGGGGACCTCCTACGAGCAGTACTTC.

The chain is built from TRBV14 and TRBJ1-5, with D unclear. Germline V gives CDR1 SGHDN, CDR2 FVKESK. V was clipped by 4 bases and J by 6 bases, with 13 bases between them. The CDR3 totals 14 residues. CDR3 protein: CASSRSGYRQPQHF. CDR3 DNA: TGTGCCAGCAGCCGGAGCGGGTATCGTCAGCCCCAGCATTTT.

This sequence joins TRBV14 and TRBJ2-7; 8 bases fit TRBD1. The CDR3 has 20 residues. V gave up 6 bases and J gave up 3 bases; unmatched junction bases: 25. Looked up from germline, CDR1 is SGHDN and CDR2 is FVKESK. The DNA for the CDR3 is TGTGCCAGCAGTCCAAAAGACAGGGGAAACCGGCCCTGGAAAAACTACGAGCAGTACTTC. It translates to CASSPKDRGNRPWKNYEQYF.

The CDR3 here is CASTTTGSMEQFF. CDR3 nucleotides: TGTGCCAGCACTACCACTGGGAGTATGGAGCAGTTCTTC. The chain combines TRBV2 with TRBJ2-1; TRBD2 might be the D (5 bases). In germline, CDR1 is SNHLY, CDR2 FYNNEI. This CDR3 has 13 residues. V lost 7 bases and J 10 bases, leaving 17 bases between the germline ends.

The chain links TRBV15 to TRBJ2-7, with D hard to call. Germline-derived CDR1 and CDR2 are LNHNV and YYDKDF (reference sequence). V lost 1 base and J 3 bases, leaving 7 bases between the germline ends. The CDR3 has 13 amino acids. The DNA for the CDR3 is TGTGCCACCAGCAGAGGCAAGGACTACGAGCAGTACTTC. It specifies CATSRGKDYEQYF. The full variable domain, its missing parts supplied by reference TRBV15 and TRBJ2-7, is DAMVIQNPRYQVTQFGKPVTLSCSQTLNHNVMYWYQQKSSQAPKLLFHYYDKDFNNEADTPDNFQSRRPNTSFCFLDIRSPGLGDTAMYLCATSRGKDYEQYFGPGTRLTVT.